A single sample gave rise to the 31 T cell receptor beta chains below, sequenced in a study of blood T cell repertoires in COVID-19. Generated by immunoSEQ multiplex PCR, the TCRdb table keeps only in-frame clones and is missing some. The sample consists of approximately 74,000 clones, about 90% of them appearing once. Sequencing used peripheral blood. Receptor source: a woman over 75 with active or convalescent COVID-19.

CDR3 region: CASSELRDNEQFF. CDR3 DNA sequence: TGTGCCAGCAGTGAACTCCGGGACAATGAGCAGTTCTTC. The chain couples TRBV2 to TRBJ2-1; D not resolved. The germline V and J ends were trimmed by 2 bases and 5 bases, with 7 bases remaining between them. CDR3 length: 13 residues. The germline CDR1 and CDR2 sequences are SNHLY and FYNNEI.

This clone was counted once. V and J are TRBV12-3 or TRBV12-4 and TRBJ1-2, with a weak D call TRBD1 (5 bases). The CDR3 is made up of 13 amino acids. V was shortened by 5 bases and J by 7 bases, with 14 bases between the two germline ends. CDR3 loop: CASSLDSPVGYTF. In nucleotides, the CDR3 is TGTGCCAGCAGTCTAGACAGTCCTGTTGGCTACACCTTC.

The rearrangement uses TRBV6-1 and TRBJ2-7; 10 nucleotides agree with TRBD1. The CDR3 has 15 amino acids. Trimming at V came to 2 bases and at J to 3 bases, leaving 4 bases not matched to a gene. Germline V lookup: CDR1 MNHNS, CDR2 SASEGT. Written as DNA, the CDR3 is TGTGCCAGCAGTGAAATGGGGACAGGGGTCTACGAGCAGTACTTC. Its translation is CASSEMGTGVYEQYF.

The chain has TRBV10-3 and TRBJ1-2; TRBD1 agrees at 7 bases. This CDR3 is 12 amino acids long. Losses at the gene ends were 4 bases for V and 14 bases for J; bases not matched to a gene: 10. Germline CDR1 is ENHRY and CDR2 is SYGVKD. CDR3 nucleotide sequence: TGTGCCATCAGTGGTCAGGGGGGCTATGGGACCTTC. Protein sequence: CAISGQGGYGTF.

The CDR3 sequence is CASSLGGNGYTF. As DNA, the CDR3 is TGTGCCAGCAGCTTAGGAGGTAATGGCTACACCTTC. V is TRBV11-3 and J is TRBJ1-2; D gene unclear. Germline lookup yields CDR1 SGHNT and CDR2 YENEEA. The CDR3 consists of 12 residues. The V end lost 1 base, the J end lost 6 bases, and 6 bases lay between the germline ends.

This rearrangement joins TRBV6-5 to TRBJ2-1, with D maybe TRBD2 (6 bases). Looked up from germline, CDR1 is MNHEY and CDR2 is SVGAGI. Trimming removed 5 bases at V and 8 bases at J, with 13 bases between. The CDR3 runs 13 residues. CDR3 in amino acids: CASSLPGGDEQFF. The CDR3 bases are TGTGCCAGCAGTCTACCCGGCGGGGATGAGCAGTTCTTC.

The chain is built from TRBV10-3 and TRBJ2-2; 9 bases match TRBD1. Germline lookup yields CDR1 ENHRY and CDR2 SYGVKD. The length of the CDR3 is 15 residues. V lost 6 bases and J lost 4; bases outside the gene matches: 6. The CDR3 sequence is CAISGQGKGTGELFF. The CDR3 nucleotides read TGTGCCATCAGCGGACAGGGGAAGGGCACCGGGGAGCTGTTTTTT.

The sample holds one count of this clone. The rearrangement uses TRBV19 and TRBJ1-4, with D unresolved. This CDR3 is 16 amino acids long. Germline loops: CDR1 LNHDA, CDR2 SQIVND (reference sequence). V was trimmed by 6 bases and J by 6 bases, leaving 20 bases between them. The CDR3 DNA follows: TGTGCCAGTAGACCCGGCAGGCCGACGAGGGATGAAAAACTGTTTTTT. Translated, it gives CASRPGRPTRDEKLFF.

This clone was observed a single time. The rearrangement joins TRBV6-5 to TRBJ2-2, with a weak D call TRBD1 (5 bases). Germline V lookup: CDR1 MNHEY, CDR2 SVGAGI. The length of the CDR3 is 14 residues. Trimming removed 4 bases from V and 2 bases from J, with 8 bases in between. CDR3 protein: CASSLGVNTGELFF. For the CDR3, the DNA is TGTGCCAGCAGTTTAGGGGTTAACACCGGGGAGCTGTTTTTT.

The chain combines TRBV19 with TRBJ1-1; D is possibly TRBD1 (5 bases). The germline V gene encodes CDR1 LNHDA and CDR2 SQIVND (reference sequence). V was clipped by 3 bases and J by 3 bases, with 11 bases between them. CDR3 length equals 14 residues. The CDR3 loop is CASSIGQGYTEAFF. In DNA, the CDR3 is TGTGCCAGTAGTATTGGCCAGGGTTACACTGAAGCTTTCTTT.

V usage is TRBV12-3 or TRBV12-4 and J usage is TRBJ1-1; 7 nucleotides agree with TRBD1. This CDR3 contains 12 residues. V lost 4 bases to trimming and J lost 8 bases; unmatched junction nucleotides: 4. The CDR3 DNA reads as TGTGCCAGCAGTTCCAACAGGGGAGAAGCTTTCTTT. Its protein product is CASSSNRGEAFF.

The J gene is TRBJ1-1, the V gene TRBV19, with a weak D call TRBD1 (5 bases). The CDR3 is 13 amino acids. V was clipped by 6 bases and J by 5 bases, with 13 bases between them. Looked up from germline, CDR1 is LNHDA and CDR2 is SQIVND (reference sequence). The CDR3 DNA follows: TGTGCCAGTAGCCAAAAGGGGAGGACTGAAGCTTTCTTT. Its protein product is CASSQKGRTEAFF. The full variable domain, rest sourced from reference TRBV19 and TRBJ1-1, is DGGITQSPKYLFRKEGQNVTLSCEQNLNHDAMYWYRQDPGQGLRLIYYSQIVNDFQKGDIAEGYSVSREKKESFPLTVTSAQKNPTAFYLCASSQKGRTEAFFGQGTRLTVV.

The rearrangement uses TRBV6-5 and TRBJ2-1; D perhaps matches TRBD1 (6 bases). Germline V gene lookup returns CDR1 MNHEY and CDR2 SVGAGI. This CDR3 is 15 amino acids long. The V end lost 2 bases, the J end lost 5 bases, and 13 bases lay between the germline ends. CDR3 loop: CASSYAQGIHNEQFF. CDR3 in DNA: TGTGCCAGCAGTTACGCCCAGGGGATACACAATGAGCAGTTCTTC.

This chain uses TRBV15 with TRBJ1-4; TRBD1 aligns across 12 bases. CDR3 length: 16 amino acids. Trimming took 3 bases from V and 8 from J; bases not matched to a gene: 7. Germline loops: CDR1 LNHNV, CDR2 YYDKDF (reference sequence). The CDR3 region is CATSRGTGGAIEKLFF. CDR3 DNA sequence: TGTGCCACCAGCAGGGGGACAGGGGGCGCGATAGAAAAACTGTTTTTT.

The V gene is TRBV6-5, the J gene TRBJ1-6; D unclear. With 6 bases removed from V and 3 bases from J, the gap between germline ends came to 12 bases. CDR3 length: 15 residues. Per germline, CDR1 MNHEY and CDR2 SVGAGI. DNA for the CDR3: TGTGCCAGCAGATATGAGGGAATCTATAATTCACCCCTCCACTTT. Residues: CASRYEGIYNSPLHF.

J is TRBJ1-5 and V is TRBV28; D unresolved. The CDR3 has 16 amino acids. Trimming pared 8 bases from V and 1 base from J, leaving 18 bases between. CDR1 is MDHEN and CDR2 is SYDVKM in the germline V gene. The CDR3, as DNA: TGTGCCAGCTTGGAAATTTTAGCGGGCAGCAATCAGCCCCAGCATTTT. As protein: CASLEILAGSNQPQHF.

The chain carries TRBV19 and TRBJ1-4; no firm D call. V lost 3 bases and J 5 bases, leaving 7 bases between the germline ends. The CDR3 loop spans 13 amino acids. Germline lookup yields CDR1 LNHDA and CDR2 SQIVND (reference sequence). CDR3 sequence (DNA): TGTGCCAGTAGTATGCGGCGGAATGAAAAACTGTTTTTT. Its translation is CASSMRRNEKLFF.

The chain carries TRBV6-4 and TRBJ1-3, with 11 bases matching TRBD1. J gave up 4 bases and V 2 bases, and 7 bases lay outside the gene matches. There are 17 residues in the CDR3. Germline CDR1 is MRHNA and CDR2 is SNTAGT. CDR3 sequence: CASSDPGQGESGNTIYF. The CDR3, as DNA: TGTGCCAGCAGTGACCCGGGACAGGGGGAATCCGGAAACACCATATATTTT.

This clone occurred once. V is TRBV6-6 and J is TRBJ2-1; TRBD1 agrees at 9 bases. The CDR3 consists of 14 residues. V shed 6 bases and J 8 bases; nucleotides not matched to a gene: 8. CDR1 is MNHNY, CDR2 SVGAGI, per germline (reference sequence). In DNA, the CDR3 is TGTGCCAGCAGCTCCGACAGGGGGATTGATGAGCAGTTCTTC. Translation gives CASSSDRGIDEQFF.

The chain links TRBV5-4 to TRBJ1-2; the D is unclear. This CDR3 has 13 residues. Looked up from germline, CDR1 is SGHNT and CDR2 is YYREEE (reference sequence). Deletions cut 2 bases from V and 5 bases from J, with 10 bases between. DNA of the CDR3: TGTGCCAGCAGCTTTTTAGATTCTTATGGCTACACCTTC. Its translation: CASSFLDSYGYTF.

The rearrangement joins TRBV19 to TRBJ2-7; no firm D call. The germline CDR1 and CDR2 sequences are LNHDA and SQIVND (reference sequence). V lost 3 bases and J lost 3, with 3 bases in between. This CDR3 spans 11 amino acids. In DNA form, the CDR3 reads TGTGCCAGTAGTATCGGCTACGAGCAGTACTTC. Translated: CASSIGYEQYF.

The rearrangement uses TRBV7-9 and TRBJ2-1, with 11 bases that match TRBD1. This CDR3 region has 16 residues. The V segment lost 5 bases and the J segment 5 bases; nucleotides outside the gene matches: 8. Germline lookup yields CDR1 SEHNR and CDR2 FQNEAQ (reference sequence). The CDR3 here is CASSRSGQGANNEQFF. The DNA of the CDR3 is TGTGCCAGCAGCCGCTCTGGACAGGGGGCTAACAATGAGCAGTTCTTC. Combining the CDR3 with reference TRBV7-9 and TRBJ2-1 gives the whole variable domain DTGVSQNPRHKITKRGQNVTFRCDPISEHNRLYWYRQTLGQGPEFLTYFQNEAQLEKSRLLSDRFSAERPKGSFSTLEIQRTEQGDSAMYLCASSRSGQGANNEQFFGPGTRLTVL.

The chain has TRBV7-4 and TRBJ1-1, with 9 positions matching TRBD1. CDR3 length: 18 amino acids. J lost 0 bases, V lost 5 bases, and 13 bases had no gene match. Germline CDR1 SGHVT, CDR2 SQSDAQ. The chain's CDR3 is CASSTLTSDRGMNTEAFF. DNA for the CDR3: TGTGCCAGCAGCACGTTGACAAGCGACAGGGGGATGAACACTGAAGCTTTCTTT. Combining the CDR3 with reference TRBV7-4 and TRBJ1-1 gives the whole variable domain GAGVSQSPRYKVAKRGRDVALRCDSISGHVTLYWYRQTLGQGSEVLTYSQSDAQRDKSGRPSGRFSAERPERSVSTLKIQRTEQGDSAVYLCASSTLTSDRGMNTEAFFGQGTRLTVV.

V is TRBV6-5 and J is TRBJ2-7; TRBD1 matches 8 bases. The V gene's germline CDR1 is MNHEY and CDR2 SVGAGI. V dropped 5 bases and J dropped 3; count of bases not matched to a gene: 6. This CDR3 contains 14 residues. Written as DNA, the CDR3 is TGTGCCAGCAGTCCATCCGGACAGGGCTACGAGCAGTACTTC. Translation: CASSPSGQGYEQYF.

The chain has TRBV5-4 and TRBJ1-1; no reliable D call. This CDR3 contains 12 residues. Per the germline V gene, CDR1 is SGHNT and CDR2 is YYREEE (reference sequence). Trimming cost V 3 bases and J 5 bases, with 8 bases left between them. The CDR3 region is CASSSSGTEAFF. The CDR3 DNA sequence: TGTGCCAGCAGCTCATCGGGGACTGAAGCTTTCTTT.

J is TRBJ1-4 and V is TRBV21-1. TRBV21-1 is a pseudogene segment. This CDR3 has 15 residues. The CDR3 DNA reads as TGTGCCAGCAGCGCCTATAGAACAACTAATGAAAAACTGTTTTTT. Residues: CASSAYRTTNEKLFF.

V is TRBV5-1 and J is TRBJ1-1; D gene uncertain. V lost 0 bases and J 5 bases, leaving 8 bases between the germline ends. Looked up from germline, CDR1 is SGHRS and CDR2 is YFSETQ. The CDR3 loop spans 13 amino acids. The CDR3 nucleotides read TGCGCCAGCAGCTTGGGAGGGAGGACTGAAGCTTTCTTT. Its translation: CASSLGGRTEAFF.

The rearrangement joins TRBV28 to TRBJ2-7, with D unclear. CDR3 size: 14 residues. Germline loops: CDR1 MDHEN, CDR2 SYDVKM. The germline V and J ends were trimmed by 7 bases and 1 base, with 14 bases remaining between them. CDR3 protein: CASTRMLLSYEQYF. The CDR3 DNA follows: TGTGCCAGCACCAGGATGTTGTTGTCCTACGAGCAGTACTTC.

The V gene is TRBV30, the J gene TRBJ2-7; TRBD2 matches at 12 bases. Unmatched junction bases numbered 3, after V lost 0 bases and J lost 6 bases. The germline gives CDR1 GTSNPN, CDR2 SVGIG (reference sequence). The CDR3 sequence is 14 residues long. The CDR3: CAWSVLAGGSEQYF. The CDR3 DNA reads TGTGCCTGGAGTGTACTAGCGGGAGGCTCCGAGCAGTACTTC.

This CDR3 reads CASSGDRFYNSPLHF. The CDR3 bases are TGTGCCAGCAGCGGGGACAGATTTTATAATTCACCCCTCCACTTT. The chain links TRBV3-1 (or the pseudogene TRBV3-2) to TRBJ1-6; 7 positions match TRBD1. V trimming: 5 bases; J trimming: 4 bases; junction bases outside the gene matches: 5. This CDR3 has 15 residues. The germline V gene encodes CDR1 LGHDT and CDR2 YNNKEL (reference sequence).

This clone was counted between two and nine times. The V gene is TRBV6-6, the J gene TRBJ1-1; D gene ambiguous. In germline, CDR1 is MNHNY, CDR2 SVGAGI (reference sequence). V lost 4 bases, J lost 4 bases, and 4 bases lay in between. The length of the CDR3 is 11 residues. The CDR3 bases are TGTGCCAGCAGTTTCGGCACTGAAGCTTTCTTT. It translates to CASSFGTEAFF.